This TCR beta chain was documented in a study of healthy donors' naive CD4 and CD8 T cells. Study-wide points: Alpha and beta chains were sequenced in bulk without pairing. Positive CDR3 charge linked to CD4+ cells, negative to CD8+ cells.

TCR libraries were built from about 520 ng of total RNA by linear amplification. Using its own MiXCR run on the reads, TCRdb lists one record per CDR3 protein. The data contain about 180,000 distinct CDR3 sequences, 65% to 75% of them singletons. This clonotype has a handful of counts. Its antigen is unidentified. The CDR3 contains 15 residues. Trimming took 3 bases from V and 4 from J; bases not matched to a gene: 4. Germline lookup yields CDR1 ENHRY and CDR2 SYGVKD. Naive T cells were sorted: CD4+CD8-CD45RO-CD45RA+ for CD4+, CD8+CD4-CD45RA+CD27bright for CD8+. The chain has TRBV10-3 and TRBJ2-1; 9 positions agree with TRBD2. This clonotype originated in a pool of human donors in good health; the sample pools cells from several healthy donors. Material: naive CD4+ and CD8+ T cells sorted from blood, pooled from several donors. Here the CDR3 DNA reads TGTGCCATCAGTGATTCGAGCGGGAGGTACAATGAGCAGTTCTTC. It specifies CAISDSSGRYNEQFF.